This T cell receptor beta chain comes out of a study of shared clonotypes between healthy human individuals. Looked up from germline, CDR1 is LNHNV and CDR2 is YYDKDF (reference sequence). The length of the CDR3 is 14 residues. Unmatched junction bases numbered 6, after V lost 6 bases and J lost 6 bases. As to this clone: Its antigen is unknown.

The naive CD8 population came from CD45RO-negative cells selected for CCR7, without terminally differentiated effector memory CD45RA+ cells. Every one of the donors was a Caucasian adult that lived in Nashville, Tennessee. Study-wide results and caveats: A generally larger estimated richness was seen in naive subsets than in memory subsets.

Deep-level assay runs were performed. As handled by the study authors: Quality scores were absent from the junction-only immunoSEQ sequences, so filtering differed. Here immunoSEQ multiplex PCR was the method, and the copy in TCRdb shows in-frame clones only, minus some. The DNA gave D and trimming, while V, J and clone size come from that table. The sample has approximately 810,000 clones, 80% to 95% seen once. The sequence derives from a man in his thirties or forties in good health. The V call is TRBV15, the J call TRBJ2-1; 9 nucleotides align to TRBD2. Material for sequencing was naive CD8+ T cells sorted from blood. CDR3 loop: CATRTGTSLNEQFF. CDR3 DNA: TGTGCCACCAGAACCGGGACTAGCCTCAATGAGCAGTTCTTC.